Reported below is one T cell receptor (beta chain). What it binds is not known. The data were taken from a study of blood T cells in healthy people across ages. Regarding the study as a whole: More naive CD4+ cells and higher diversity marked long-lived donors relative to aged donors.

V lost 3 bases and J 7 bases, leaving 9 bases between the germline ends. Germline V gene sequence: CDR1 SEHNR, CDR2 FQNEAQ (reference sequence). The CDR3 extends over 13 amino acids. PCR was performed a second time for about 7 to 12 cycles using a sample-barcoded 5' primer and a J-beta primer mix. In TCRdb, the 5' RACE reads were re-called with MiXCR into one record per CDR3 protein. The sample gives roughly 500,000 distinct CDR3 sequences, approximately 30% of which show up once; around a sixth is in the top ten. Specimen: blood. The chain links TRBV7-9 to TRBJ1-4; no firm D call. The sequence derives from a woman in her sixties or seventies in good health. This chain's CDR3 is CASSFSRTEKLFF. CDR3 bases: TGTGCCAGCAGCTTTAGCAGGACTGAAAAACTGTTTTTT.